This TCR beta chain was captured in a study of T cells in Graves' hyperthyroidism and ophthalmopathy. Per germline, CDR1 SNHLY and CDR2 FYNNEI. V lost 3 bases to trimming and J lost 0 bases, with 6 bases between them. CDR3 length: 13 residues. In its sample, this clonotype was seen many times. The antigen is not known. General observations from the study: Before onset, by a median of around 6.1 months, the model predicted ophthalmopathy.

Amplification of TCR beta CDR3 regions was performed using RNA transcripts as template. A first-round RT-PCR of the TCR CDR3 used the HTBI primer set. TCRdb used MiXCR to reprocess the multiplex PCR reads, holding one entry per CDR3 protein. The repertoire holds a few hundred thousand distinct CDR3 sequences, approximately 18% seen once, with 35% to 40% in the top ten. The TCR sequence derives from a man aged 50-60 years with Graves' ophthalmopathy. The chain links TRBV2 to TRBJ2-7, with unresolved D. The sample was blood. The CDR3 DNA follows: TGTGCCAGCAGTGAGCGGTTCTCCTACGAGCAGTACTTC. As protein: CASSERFSYEQYF.